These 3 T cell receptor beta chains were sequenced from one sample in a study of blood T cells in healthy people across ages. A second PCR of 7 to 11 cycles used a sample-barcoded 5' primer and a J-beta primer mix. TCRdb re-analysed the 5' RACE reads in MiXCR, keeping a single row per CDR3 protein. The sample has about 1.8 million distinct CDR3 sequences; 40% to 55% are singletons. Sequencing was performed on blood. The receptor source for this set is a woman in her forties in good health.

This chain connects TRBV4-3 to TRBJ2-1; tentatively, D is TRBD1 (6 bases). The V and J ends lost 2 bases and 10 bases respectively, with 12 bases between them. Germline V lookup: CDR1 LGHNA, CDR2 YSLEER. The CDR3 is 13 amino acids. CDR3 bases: TGCGCCAGCAGCCAATCGGACAGAGGGGAGCAGTTCTTC. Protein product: CASSQSDRGEQFF.

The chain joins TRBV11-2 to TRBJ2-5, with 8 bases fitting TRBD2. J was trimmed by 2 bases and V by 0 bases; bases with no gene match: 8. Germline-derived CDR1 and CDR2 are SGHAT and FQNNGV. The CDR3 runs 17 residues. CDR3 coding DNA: TGTGCCAGCAGCTTAGATCCGAGCGGGGGACCGCAAGAGACCCAGTACTTC. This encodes CASSLDPSGGPQETQYF.

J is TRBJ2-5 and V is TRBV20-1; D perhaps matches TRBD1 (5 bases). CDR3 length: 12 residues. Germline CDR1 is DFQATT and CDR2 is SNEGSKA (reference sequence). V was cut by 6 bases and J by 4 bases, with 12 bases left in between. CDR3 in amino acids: CSAKGPGETQYF. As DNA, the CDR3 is TGCAGTGCAAAGGGGCCGGGAGAGACCCAGTACTTC.